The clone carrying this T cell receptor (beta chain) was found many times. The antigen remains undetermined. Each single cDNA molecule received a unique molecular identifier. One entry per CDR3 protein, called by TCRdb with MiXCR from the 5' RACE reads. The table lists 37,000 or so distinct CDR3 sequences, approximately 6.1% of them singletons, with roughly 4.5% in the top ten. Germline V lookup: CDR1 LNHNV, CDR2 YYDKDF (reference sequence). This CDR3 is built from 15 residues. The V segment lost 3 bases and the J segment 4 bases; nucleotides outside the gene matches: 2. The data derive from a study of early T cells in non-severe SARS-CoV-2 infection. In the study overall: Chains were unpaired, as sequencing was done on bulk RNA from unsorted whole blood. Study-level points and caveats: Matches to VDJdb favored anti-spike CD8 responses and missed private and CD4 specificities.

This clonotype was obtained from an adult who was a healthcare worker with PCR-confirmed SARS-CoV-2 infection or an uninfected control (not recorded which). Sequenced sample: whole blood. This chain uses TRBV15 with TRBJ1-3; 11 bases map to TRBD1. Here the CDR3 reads CATSRDRGQGNTIYF. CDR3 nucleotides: TGTGCCACCAGCAGGGACAGGGGGCAAGGAAACACCATATATTTT.